Below, one T cell receptor beta chain is given with its context. Trimming took 3 bases from V and 0 from J; bases not matched to a gene: 5. CDR1 and CDR2 (germline): SGHTA, FQGNSA. The CDR3 length is 15 residues. Libraries were prepared by immunoSEQ multiplex PCR; TCRdb keeps only in-frame clonotypes and omits some of them. The sample lists approximately 480,000 clones, nearly 90% seen once, with roughly 0.9% in the top ten. Seattle's cohort entered during active infection and was followed longitudinally. This record comes from a study of blood T cell repertoires in COVID-19. The receptor comes from a man aged 18 to 35 with COVID-19, enrolled during active disease. The sequenced material came from peripheral blood. The rearrangement uses TRBV7-2 and TRBJ2-7; 7 bases match TRBD1. Here the CDR3 DNA reads TGTGCCAGCAGCTTTCACAGGGGAAGCTCCTACGAGCAGTACTTC. This gives the protein CASSFHRGSSYEQYF.